The clone carrying this T cell receptor beta chain was counted many times. The record originates from a study of T-cell memory formation after mild COVID-19. MiXCR, applied by TCRdb to the 5' RACE reads, yields one record per CDR3 protein. The data show tens of thousands of distinct CDR3 sequences, 7.3% seen once. The specimen was PBMCs or a T cell subset sorted from them (not recorded which). The TCR sequence derives from a man aged 18-30 years who had mild COVID-19 (a few samples of this study predate the infection). Cell type and time point are not known.

The CDR3 DNA sequence: TGTGCCAGCAGCTCTCCGGGTAGCGGTATCACAGATACGCAGTATTTT. This encodes CASSSPGSGITDTQYF. The chain carries TRBV5-4 and TRBJ2-3; tentative D call: TRBD2 (6 bases). V was cut by 3 bases and J by 2 bases, with 16 bases left in between. The V gene's germline CDR1 is SGHNT and CDR2 YYREEE (reference sequence). CDR3 length: 16 amino acids.